These 25 T cell receptor beta chains came from one sample sequenced in a study of blood T cell repertoires in COVID-19. The assay was immunoSEQ multiplex PCR, and TCRdb's table has in-frame clones only and misses some. The sample lists approximately 240,000 clones, around 88% occurring once. The sample was peripheral blood. These receptors came from a woman in her 30s who had recovered from COVID-19.

This clone was counted at least ten times. The gene calls are TRBV6-5 and TRBJ1-1, with D possibly TRBD1 on 5 matching bases. This CDR3 comprises 12 residues. Per germline, CDR1 MNHEY and CDR2 SVGAGI. The ends were cut back, 7 bases at V and 3 bases at J, with 9 bases in the middle. This CDR3 reads CASNRGDTEAFF. Written as DNA, the CDR3 is TGTGCCAGCAATCGGGGGGACACTGAAGCTTTCTTT.

The chain uses TRBV7-9 and TRBJ1-1, with D unclear. V was pared by 0 bases and J by 0 bases, with 8 bases between. The CDR3 runs to 15 residues. In germline, CDR1 is SEHNR, CDR2 FQNEAQ (reference sequence). This CDR3 is CASSLATVMNTEAFF. The CDR3 nucleotides are TGTGCCAGCAGCTTAGCTACAGTAATGAACACTGAAGCTTTCTTT.

The J gene is TRBJ2-1, the V gene TRBV24-1, with a tentative D call TRBD2 (6 bases). Trimming cost V 4 bases and J 9 bases, with 12 bases left between them. Looked up from germline, CDR1 is KGHDR and CDR2 is SFDVKD. The CDR3 contains 13 residues. The CDR3 region is CATSDQTRAEQFF. In DNA, the CDR3 is TGTGCCACCAGTGACCAGACTAGGGCTGAGCAGTTCTTC.

The rearrangement joins TRBV7-6 to TRBJ2-2; no clear D. The V end was cut by 5 bases, the J end by 3 bases, with 16 bases between. CDR1 and CDR2 (germline): SGHVS, FNYEAQ. This CDR3 has 16 residues. This chain's CDR3 is CASSRNRKRDTGELFF. The CDR3 DNA reads TGTGCCAGCAGCCGCAACAGAAAACGCGACACCGGGGAGCTGTTTTTT.

The CDR3 DNA sequence: TGTGCCAGTAGGCAGAATTTCAACTATGGCTACACCTTC. Its protein product is CASRQNFNYGYTF. The chain links TRBV19 to TRBJ1-2; D is undetermined. Germline V CDR1 and CDR2: LNHDA, SQIVND (reference sequence). This CDR3 contains 13 residues. V lost 6 bases, J lost 2 bases, and 10 bases lay in between.

This clone has a handful of counts. The CDR3 coding sequence is TGTGCCAGCAGCCAGCTCAGGGCGAACACCGGGGAGCTGTTTTTT. Translating it yields CASSQLRANTGELFF. The J gene is TRBJ2-2, the V gene TRBV3-1 (or the pseudogene TRBV3-2); weak D call: TRBD1 (5 bases). Trimming pared 3 bases from V and 0 bases from J, leaving 8 bases between. Germline V CDR1 and CDR2: LGHDT, YNNKEL (reference sequence). This CDR3 has 15 residues.

J is TRBJ1-4 and V is TRBV10-3, with D unclear. The CDR3 is 18 amino acids. Germline assignment: CDR1 ENHRY and CDR2 SYGVKD. The germline V and J ends were trimmed by 4 bases and 0 bases, with 18 bases remaining between them. This CDR3 reads CAISVLSKERATNEKLFF. CDR3 in DNA: TGTGCCATCAGTGTATTATCTAAGGAGAGAGCAACTAATGAAAAACTGTTTTTT.

This clone was counted a few times. This sequence joins TRBV7-2 and TRBJ2-1; 9 bases agree with TRBD2. The trim removed 0 bases at V and 4 bases at J, leaving 4 bases unmatched. CDR3 size: 16 residues. Germline CDR1 reads SGHTA; CDR2 reads FQGNSA. This chain's CDR3 is CASSLAGTSSYNEQFF. As DNA, the CDR3 is TGTGCCAGCAGCTTAGCGGGGACTAGCAGTTACAATGAGCAGTTCTTC.

The chain uses TRBV2 and TRBJ2-3, with 11 nucleotides matching TRBD2. CDR1 is SNHLY and CDR2 is FYNNEI in the germline V gene. The CDR3 length is 16 residues. The trim removed 11 bases at V and 0 bases at J, leaving 10 bases unmatched. Here the CDR3 reads CAVTWGLAESTDTQYF. The CDR3 region has the DNA TGTGCCGTCACATGGGGACTAGCGGAGAGCACAGATACGCAGTATTTT.

J is TRBJ2-3 and V is TRBV6-5, with D possibly TRBD1 on 5 matching bases. V lost 2 bases to trimming and J lost 1 base, with 7 bases between them. Germline CDR1 is MNHEY and CDR2 is SVGAGI. CDR3 length equals 14 residues. The CDR3 DNA reads TGTGCCAGCAGTTACGGGGCAGGCACAGATACGCAGTATTTT. This gives the protein CASSYGAGTDTQYF.

V gene TRBV2 combines with J gene TRBJ2-2; 13 nucleotides match TRBD2. The V segment lost 8 bases and the J segment 7 bases; nucleotides outside the gene matches: 7. The CDR3 length is 15 residues. Germline V gives CDR1 SNHLY, CDR2 FYNNEI. CDR3 protein: CASGVLAGGHGELFF. CDR3 DNA: TGTGCCAGCGGCGTACTAGCGGGGGGGCACGGGGAGCTGTTTTTT.

V gene TRBV19 combines with J gene TRBJ1-2, with 7 bases lining up with TRBD1. In germline, CDR1 is LNHDA, CDR2 SQIVND (reference sequence). J was trimmed by 4 bases and V by 6 bases; bases with no gene match: 8. The CDR3 has 14 residues. The CDR3 loop is CASRHRGRIYGYTF. CDR3 coding DNA: TGTGCCAGTAGGCACAGGGGACGGATCTATGGCTACACCTTC.

This clone occurred a few times. The chain recombines TRBV30 with TRBJ2-2; 11 nucleotides agree with TRBD1. Germline V lookup: CDR1 GTSNPN, CDR2 SVGIG (reference sequence). The V gene end was trimmed by 8 bases and the J gene end by 5 bases; junction bases not matched to a gene: 10. The CDR3 runs 15 residues. This CDR3 is CARRSGTGGTGELFF. In DNA, the CDR3 is TGTGCCCGCAGATCCGGGACAGGGGGAACCGGGGAGCTGTTTTTT.

This clone was observed a few times. The chain couples TRBV27 to TRBJ2-2, with a possible D match to TRBD2 (5 bases). V lost 3 bases and J lost 6, with 17 bases in between. The CDR3 loop spans 16 amino acids. Germline loops: CDR1 MNHEY, CDR2 SMNVEV (reference sequence). This CDR3 reads CASSLAGPSYPGELFF. CDR3 DNA: TGTGCCAGCAGTTTGGCGGGCCCCTCCTATCCCGGGGAGCTGTTTTTT.

The genes are TRBV30 and TRBJ1-5; 7 positions agree with TRBD1. From germline, CDR1 is GTSNPN and CDR2 SVGIG (reference sequence). Unmatched junction bases numbered 4, after V lost 4 bases and J lost 1 base. CDR3 length: 14 amino acids. CDR3: CAWMYRGSNQPQHF. In DNA form, the CDR3 reads TGTGCCTGGATGTACAGGGGAAGCAATCAGCCCCAGCATTTT.

The J gene is TRBJ2-5, the V gene TRBV5-4; 10 bases fit TRBD2. V trimming: 0 bases; J trimming: 5 bases; junction bases outside the gene matches: 7. This CDR3 has 16 amino acids. Germline CDR1 and CDR2: SGHNT and YYREEE (reference sequence). CDR3 loop: CASSLEPAGGRETQYF. In DNA form, the CDR3 reads TGTGCCAGCAGCTTGGAGCCAGCGGGGGGGCGGGAGACCCAGTACTTC. The whole variable domain, filled in from reference TRBV5-4 and TRBJ2-5, reads ETGVTQSPTHLIKTRGQQVTLRCSSQSGHNTVSWYQQALGQGPQFIFQYYREEENGRGNFPPRFSGLQFPNYSSELNVNALELDDSALYLCASSLEPAGGRETQYFGPGTRLLVL.

The genes are TRBV27 and TRBJ1-1; D possibly corresponds to TRBD1 (6 bases). This CDR3 is built from 17 residues. Trimming removed 5 bases from V and 4 bases from J, with 23 bases in between. Germline CDR1 reads MNHEY; CDR2 reads SMNVEV (reference sequence). CDR3 sequence: CASSDQGTVGVGTEAFF. In nucleotides, the CDR3 is TGTGCCAGCAGTGATCAGGGGACGGTTGGCGTGGGCACTGAAGCTTTCTTT.

This chain links TRBV7-2 with TRBJ1-5, with D unclear. The germline V gene has CDR1 SGHTA and CDR2 FQGNSA. Trimming removed 1 base at V and 6 bases at J, with 7 bases between. The CDR3 is made up of 13 amino acids. The CDR3 sequence: CASSLGGVQPQHF. CDR3 coding DNA: TGTGCCAGCAGCTTAGGTGGAGTTCAGCCCCAGCATTTT.

The chain links TRBV19 to TRBJ1-5; TRBD1 matches 8 bases. V lost 2 bases and J lost 5; bases outside the gene matches: 11. The CDR3 length is 17 residues. Germline V gene data show CDR1 as LNHDA and CDR2 as SQIVND (reference sequence). The CDR3 DNA reads as TGTGCCAGTAGTATAATCTGGGGAGACAGGGGCGATCAGCCCCAGCATTTT. Protein sequence: CASSIIWGDRGDQPQHF. The variable domain in full, with the rest retrieved from reference TRBV19 and TRBJ1-5, is DGGITQSPKYLFRKEGQNVTLSCEQNLNHDAMYWYRQDPGQGLRLIYYSQIVNDFQKGDIAEGYSVSREKKESFPLTVTSAQKNPTAFYLCASSIIWGDRGDQPQHFGDGTRLSIL.

This chain links TRBV10-3 with TRBJ2-1; tentatively, D is TRBD2 (5 bases). Germline V lookup: CDR1 ENHRY, CDR2 SYGVKD. The CDR3 consists of 16 residues. Trimming pared 2 bases from V and 3 bases from J, leaving 14 bases between. CDR3 nucleotides: TGTGCCATCAGTGAGGGACTTCCCGGTCTCTACAATGAGCAGTTCTTC. It codes for CAISEGLPGLYNEQFF.

The chain employs TRBV11-1 and TRBJ2-3; possibly TRBD2 for D (5 bases). CDR3 length: 16 amino acids. V lost 4 bases and J lost 6, with 20 bases in between. CDR1 is SGHAT and CDR2 is FQDESV in the germline V gene (reference sequence). The CDR3 nucleotides read TGTGCCAGCAGCTCCGAGATATATAAAAGAGGGGATACGCAGTATTTT. Amino acid sequence: CASSSEIYKRGDTQYF. The variable domain in full, with the rest retrieved from reference TRBV11-1 and TRBJ2-3, is EAEVAQSPRYKITEKSQAVAFWCDPISGHATLYWYRQILGQGPELLVQFQDESVVDDSQLPKDRFSAERLKGVDSTLKIQPAELGDSAMYLCASSSEIYKRGDTQYFGPGTRLTVL.

V is TRBV7-3 and J is TRBJ2-5, with 7 bases that match TRBD2. The germline V gene encodes CDR1 SGHTA and CDR2 FQGTGA. This CDR3 has 14 amino acids. The V and J ends lost 6 bases and 1 base, in that order; junction bases with no gene match: 5. The CDR3: CASRPSGGQETQYF. CDR3 DNA: TGTGCCAGCAGGCCATCGGGAGGCCAAGAGACCCAGTACTTC.

The gene calls are TRBV28 and TRBJ1-1; D unresolved. V was trimmed by 5 bases and J by 10 bases, leaving 14 bases between them. The CDR3 spans 12 residues. Germline CDR1 MDHEN, CDR2 SYDVKM. Here the CDR3 reads CASSPREARAFF. The CDR3 bases are TGTGCCAGCAGTCCACGGGAGGCGCGAGCTTTCTTT. The entire variable domain, with the rest obtained from reference TRBV28 and TRBJ1-1, is as follows: DVKVTQSSRYLVKRTGEKVFLECVQDMDHENMFWYRQDPGLGLRLIYFSYDVKMKEKGDIPEGYSVSREKKERFSLILESASTNQTSMYLCASSPREARAFFGQGTRLTVV.

The chain joins TRBV5-1 to TRBJ2-2, with 11 bases identical to TRBD1. Unmatched junction bases numbered 5, after V lost 4 bases and J lost 6 bases. The CDR3 runs 15 residues. Germline lookup yields CDR1 SGHRS and CDR2 YFSETQ. CDR3 loop: CASSHGQGAAGELFF. The DNA for the CDR3 is TGCGCCAGCAGCCACGGACAGGGGGCGGCCGGGGAGCTGTTTTTT. Drawing the rest from reference TRBV5-1 and TRBJ2-2, the complete variable domain is KAGVTQTPRYLIKTRGQQVTLSCSPISGHRSVSWYQQTPGQGLQFLFEYFSETQRNKGNFPGRFSGRQFSNSRSEMNVSTLELGDSALYLCASSHGQGAAGELFFGEGSRLTVL.

The gene calls are TRBV12-5 and TRBJ2-1, with TRBD2 matching 9 bases. Trimming took 7 bases from V and 7 from J; bases not matched to a gene: 11. Germline V lookup: CDR1 LGHNT, CDR2 FRNRAP. The CDR3 runs to 15 residues. The CDR3 here is CASAPLAGQVNEQFF. CDR3 sequence (DNA): TGTGCTAGTGCCCCCCTAGCGGGGCAAGTTAATGAGCAGTTCTTC.